The rows below give T cell receptor beta chains drawn from one sample of a study of glioma-infiltrating T cells after dendritic cell vaccination. Using immunoSEQ multiplex PCR, the repertoire was profiled, and TCRdb retains in-frame clones only, with some absent. This sample has about 58,000 clones, with more than 75% found just once. The sequencing here drew on blood, taken after dendritic cell vaccination. The receptors were gathered from a human donor with glioblastoma. CDR3s include the opening cysteine and the closing phenylalanine or tryptophan. The order of the fields is CDR3 length, D gene, clone size, V gene, J gene, CDR3 protein, CDR3 DNA. D genes are given only for firm matches. Rows give clone size only sometimes, using once, few, many, or a class for an expanded clone.

cdr3_length: 14; d_call: -; clone_size: -; v_call: TRBV2; j_call: TRBJ2-1; cdr3_aa: CASSPRQVGNEQFF; cdr3_nt: TGTGCCAGCAGTCCGCGACAGGTTGGCAATGAGCAGTTCTTC
cdr3_length: 15; d_call: -; clone_size: -; v_call: TRBV18; j_call: TRBJ2-3; cdr3_aa: CASSPSTGFTDTQYF; cdr3_nt: TGTGCCAGCTCACCTTCTACAGGGTTCACAGATACGCAGTATTTT
cdr3_length: 16; d_call: -; clone_size: once; v_call: TRBV5-1; j_call: TRBJ2-3; cdr3_aa: CASSLAPQGGTDTQYF; cdr3_nt: TGCGCCAGCAGCTTGGCGCCTCAGGGAGGTACAGATACGCAGTATTTT
cdr3_length: 15; d_call: -; clone_size: -; v_call: TRBV6-1; j_call: TRBJ1-1; cdr3_aa: CASRDRPGTYTEAFF; cdr3_nt: TGTGCCAGCAGGGATAGACCGGGAACGTACACTGAAGCTTTCTTT
cdr3_length: 15; d_call: TRBD1; clone_size: -; v_call: TRBV25-1; j_call: TRBJ1-4; cdr3_aa: CARRQGRGTNEKLFF; cdr3_nt: TGTGCCAGACGACAGGGCCGGGGGACTAATGAAAAACTGTTTTTT
cdr3_length: 15; d_call: TRBD2; clone_size: once; v_call: TRBV5-1; j_call: TRBJ2-7; cdr3_aa: CASSFGPGLSYEQYF; cdr3_nt: TGCGCCAGCAGCTTTGGGCCGGGACTATCCTACGAGCAGTACTTC
cdr3_length: 17; d_call: -; clone_size: -; v_call: TRBV5-1; j_call: TRBJ2-2; cdr3_aa: CASSFSRGRGNTGELFF; cdr3_nt: TGCGCCAGCAGCTTTTCGCGTGGACGGGGGAACACCGGGGAGCTGTTTTTT
cdr3_length: 13; d_call: -; clone_size: -; v_call: TRBV7-6; j_call: TRBJ2-7; cdr3_aa: CASSLGGFYEQYF; cdr3_nt: TGTGCCAGCAGCTTAGGAGGATTTTACGAGCAGTACTTC
cdr3_length: 16; d_call: TRBD2; clone_size: -; v_call: TRBV7-8; j_call: TRBJ2-7; cdr3_aa: CASSFGTTSSLYEQYF; cdr3_nt: TGTGCCAGCAGCTTCGGGACTACCTCCTCTCTCTACGAGCAGTACTTC
cdr3_length: 15; d_call: -; clone_size: -; v_call: TRBV7-9; j_call: TRBJ2-7; cdr3_aa: CASPRARKRPYEQYF; cdr3_nt: TGTGCCAGCCCCAGGGCTAGGAAACGGCCCTACGAGCAGTACTTC
cdr3_length: 16; d_call: -; clone_size: -; v_call: TRBV4-3; j_call: TRBJ2-3; cdr3_aa: CASSQAWGGAGDTQYF; cdr3_nt: TGCGCCAGCAGCCAGGCCTGGGGGGGGGCGGGAGATACGCAGTATTTT
cdr3_length: 14; d_call: TRBD2; clone_size: -; v_call: TRBV5-1; j_call: TRBJ2-3; cdr3_aa: CASSLGTSGDTQYF; cdr3_nt: TGCGCCAGCAGCCTCGGGACTAGCGGGGATACGCAGTATTTT
cdr3_length: 15; d_call: -; clone_size: -; v_call: TRBV7-9; j_call: TRBJ2-7; cdr3_aa: CASSLGLPNSYEQYF; cdr3_nt: TGTGCCAGCAGCTTGGGACTCCCAAACTCCTACGAGCAGTACTTC
cdr3_length: 17; d_call: TRBD2; clone_size: -; v_call: TRBV4-2; j_call: TRBJ2-2; cdr3_aa: CASSQDERGANTGELFF; cdr3_nt: TGTGCCAGCAGCCAAGATGAACGGGGGGCGAACACCGGGGAGCTGTTTTTT
cdr3_length: 18; d_call: -; clone_size: -; v_call: TRBV25-1; j_call: TRBJ2-3; cdr3_aa: CASSDPTRGGTITDTQYF; cdr3_nt: TGTGCCAGCAGCGATCCGACGAGAGGGGGAACTATCACAGATACGCAGTATTTT
cdr3_length: 15; d_call: TRBD1; clone_size: -; v_call: TRBV2; j_call: TRBJ1-2; cdr3_aa: CASTKARDRGYGYTF; cdr3_nt: TGTGCCAGCACCAAGGCCCGGGACAGGGGCTATGGCTACACCTTC
cdr3_length: 16; d_call: TRBD1; clone_size: -; v_call: TRBV30; j_call: TRBJ2-6; cdr3_aa: CATDRQGALGANVLTF; cdr3_nt: TGTGCCACGGATAGACAGGGGGCCTTGGGGGCCAACGTCCTGACTTTC
cdr3_length: 13; d_call: -; clone_size: -; v_call: TRBV7-3; j_call: TRBJ1-6; cdr3_aa: CASSENRDSPLHF; cdr3_nt: TGTGCCAGCAGCGAAAACAGGGATTCACCCCTCCACTTT
cdr3_length: 15; d_call: TRBD1; clone_size: -; v_call: TRBV11-2; j_call: TRBJ2-1; cdr3_aa: CASSLDRGGARVQFF; cdr3_nt: TGTGCCAGCAGCTTGGACAGGGGGGGGGCGAGGGTCCAGTTCTTC
cdr3_length: 15; d_call: TRBD1; clone_size: -; v_call: TRBV29-1; j_call: TRBJ2-5; cdr3_aa: CSVEGTGGFRWTQYF; cdr3_nt: TGCAGCGTTGAAGGGACAGGGGGTTTCAGATGGACCCAGTACTTC
cdr3_length: 15; d_call: -; clone_size: -; v_call: TRBV2; j_call: TRBJ2-2; cdr3_aa: CASRERIFRTGELFF; cdr3_nt: TGTGCCAGCAGAGAGCGGATCTTCAGGACCGGGGAGCTGTTTTTT
cdr3_length: 15; d_call: -; clone_size: -; v_call: TRBV30; j_call: TRBJ2-2; cdr3_aa: CAWSALIQGSGELFF; cdr3_nt: TGTGCCTGGAGTGCCCTAATACAGGGTTCCGGGGAGCTGTTTTTT
cdr3_length: 14; d_call: -; clone_size: -; v_call: TRBV19; j_call: TRBJ2-3; cdr3_aa: CASSIGLALDTQYF; cdr3_nt: TGTGCCAGTAGTATAGGGCTAGCTCTCGATACGCAGTATTTT
cdr3_length: 13; d_call: -; clone_size: -; v_call: TRBV28; j_call: TRBJ2-2; cdr3_aa: CASSFRISGELFF; cdr3_nt: TGTGCCAGCAGTTTCAGGATCTCCGGGGAGCTGTTTTTT
cdr3_length: 16; d_call: -; clone_size: -; v_call: TRBV5-4; j_call: TRBJ1-2; cdr3_aa: CASSLMWTVDDYGYTF; cdr3_nt: TGTGCCAGCAGCTTAATGTGGACAGTTGATGACTATGGCTACACCTTC
cdr3_length: 15; d_call: -; clone_size: -; v_call: TRBV11-2; j_call: TRBJ1-2; cdr3_aa: CASSFTGGGDYGYTF; cdr3_nt: TGTGCCAGCAGCTTCACCGGGGGGGGTGACTATGGCTACACCTTC
cdr3_length: 14; d_call: TRBD1; clone_size: -; v_call: TRBV27; j_call: TRBJ1-6; cdr3_aa: CASSFDRGKSPLHF; cdr3_nt: TGTGCCAGCAGTTTTGACAGGGGAAAATCACCCCTCCACTTT
cdr3_length: 15; d_call: -; clone_size: -; v_call: TRBV7-2; j_call: TRBJ1-6; cdr3_aa: CASSLVVSGNSPLHF; cdr3_nt: TGTGCCAGCAGCTTAGTGGTGTCGGGTAATTCCCCCCTCCACTTT
cdr3_length: 15; d_call: -; clone_size: -; v_call: TRBV7-9; j_call: TRBJ2-3; cdr3_aa: CASSLTSGVSDTQYF; cdr3_nt: TGTGCCAGCAGCTTAACTTCAGGTGTTTCAGATACGCAGTATTTT
cdr3_length: 15; d_call: -; clone_size: once; v_call: TRBV2; j_call: TRBJ1-2; cdr3_aa: CASSYALSPMVGYTF; cdr3_nt: TGTGCCAGCAGCTACGCTCTTAGCCCTATGGTCGGCTACACCTTC
cdr3_length: 15; d_call: -; clone_size: -; v_call: TRBV6-5; j_call: TRBJ1-6; cdr3_aa: CASSRLGGDNSPLHF; cdr3_nt: TGTGCCAGCAGTAGACTCGGGGGGGATAATTCACCCCTCCACTTT
cdr3_length: 15; d_call: -; clone_size: once; v_call: TRBV18; j_call: TRBJ2-7; cdr3_aa: CASSPPSQGGYEQYF; cdr3_nt: TGTGCCAGCTCACCACCGAGCCAAGGGGGTTACGAGCAGTACTTC
cdr3_length: 15; d_call: -; clone_size: -; v_call: TRBV5-1; j_call: TRBJ1-2; cdr3_aa: CASSLSGNDYYGYTF; cdr3_nt: TGCGCCAGCAGCTTGTCCGGGAACGACTACTATGGCTACACCTTC
cdr3_length: 13; d_call: -; clone_size: -; v_call: TRBV4-3; j_call: TRBJ2-2; cdr3_aa: CASSLTGTGELFF; cdr3_nt: TGCGCCAGCAGTCTGACTGGAACCGGGGAGCTGTTTTTT
cdr3_length: 15; d_call: -; clone_size: once; v_call: TRBV4-2; j_call: TRBJ2-1; cdr3_aa: CASSRGIGDPPQQFF; cdr3_nt: TGTGCCAGCAGCCGAGGCATAGGAGATCCTCCTCAGCAGTTCTTC
cdr3_length: 16; d_call: -; clone_size: -; v_call: TRBV6-5; j_call: TRBJ2-2; cdr3_aa: CASSYSLPTNTGELFF; cdr3_nt: TGTGCCAGCAGTTACTCGCTACCTACGAACACCGGGGAGCTGTTTTTT
cdr3_length: 14; d_call: TRBD1; clone_size: -; v_call: TRBV5-1; j_call: TRBJ2-7; cdr3_aa: CASSMGQGYHEQYF; cdr3_nt: TGCGCCAGCAGCATGGGACAGGGTTATCACGAGCAGTACTTC
cdr3_length: 15; d_call: -; clone_size: -; v_call: TRBV11-3; j_call: TRBJ1-6; cdr3_aa: CASNKPQGYNSPLHF; cdr3_nt: TGTGCCAGCAACAAACCCCAGGGGTACAATTCACCCCTCCACTTT
cdr3_length: 16; d_call: TRBD2; clone_size: -; v_call: TRBV5-6; j_call: TRBJ2-7; cdr3_aa: CASSLPPSGDTYEQYF; cdr3_nt: TGTGCCAGCAGCCTGCCCCCTAGCGGCGATACCTACGAGCAGTACTTC
cdr3_length: 15; d_call: -; clone_size: once; v_call: TRBV4-1; j_call: TRBJ1-5; cdr3_aa: CASSQDRRGNQPQHF; cdr3_nt: TGCGCCAGCAGCCAAGATCGGCGAGGGAACCAGCCCCAGCATTTT